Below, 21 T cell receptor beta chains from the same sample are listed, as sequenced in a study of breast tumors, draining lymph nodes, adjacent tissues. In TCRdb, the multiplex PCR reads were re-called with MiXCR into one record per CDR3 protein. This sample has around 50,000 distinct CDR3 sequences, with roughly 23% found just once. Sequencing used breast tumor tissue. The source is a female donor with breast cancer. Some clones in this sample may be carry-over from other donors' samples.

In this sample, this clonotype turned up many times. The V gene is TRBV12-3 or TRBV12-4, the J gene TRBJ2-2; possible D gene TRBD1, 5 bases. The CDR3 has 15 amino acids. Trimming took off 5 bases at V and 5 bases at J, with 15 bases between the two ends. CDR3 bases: TGTGCCAGCAGTATTTCTGGGGCTCGGACCGGGGAGCTGTTTTTT. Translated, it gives CASSISGARTGELFF.

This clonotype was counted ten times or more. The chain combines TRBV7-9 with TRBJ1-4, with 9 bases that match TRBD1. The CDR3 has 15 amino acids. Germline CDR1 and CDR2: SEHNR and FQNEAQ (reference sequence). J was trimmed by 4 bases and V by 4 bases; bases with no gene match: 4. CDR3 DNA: TGTGCCAGCAGCTCCCGACAGGGGGTTAATGAAAAACTGTTTTTT. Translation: CASSSRQGVNEKLFF. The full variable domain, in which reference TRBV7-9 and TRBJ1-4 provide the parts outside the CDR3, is DTGVSQNPRHKITKRGQNVTFRCDPISEHNRLYWYRQTLGQGPEFLTYFQNEAQLEKSRLLSDRFSAERPKGSFSTLEIQRTEQGDSAMYLCASSSRQGVNEKLFFGSGTQLSVL.

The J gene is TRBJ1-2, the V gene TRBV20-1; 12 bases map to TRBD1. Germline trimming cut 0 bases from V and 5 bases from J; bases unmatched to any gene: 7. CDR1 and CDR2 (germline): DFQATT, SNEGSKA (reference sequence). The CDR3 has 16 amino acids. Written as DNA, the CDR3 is TGCAGTGCTAGAGATGGGACAGGGGGCGAGATATATGGCTACACCTTC. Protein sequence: CSARDGTGGEIYGYTF.

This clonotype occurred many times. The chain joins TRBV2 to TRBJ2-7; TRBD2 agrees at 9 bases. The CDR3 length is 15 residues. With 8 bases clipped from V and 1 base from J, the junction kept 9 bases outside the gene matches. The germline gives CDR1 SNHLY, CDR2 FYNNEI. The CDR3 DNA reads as TGTGCCAGCGGAGGTAGCGGGAGAGAGTCCTACGAGCAGTACTTC. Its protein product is CASGGSGRESYEQYF.

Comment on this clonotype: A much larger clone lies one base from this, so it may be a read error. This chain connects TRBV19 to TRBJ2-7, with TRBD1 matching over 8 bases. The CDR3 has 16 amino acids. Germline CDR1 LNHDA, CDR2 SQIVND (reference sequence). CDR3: CASSIDNRGRVDEQHF. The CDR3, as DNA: TGTGCCAGTAGTATAGATAACAGGGGGAGAGTGGACGAGCAGCACTTC.

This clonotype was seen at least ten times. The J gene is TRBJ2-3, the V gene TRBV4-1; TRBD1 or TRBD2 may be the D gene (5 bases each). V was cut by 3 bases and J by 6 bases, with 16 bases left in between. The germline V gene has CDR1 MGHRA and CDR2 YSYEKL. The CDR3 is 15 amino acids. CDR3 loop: CASSQRDQTGDTQYF. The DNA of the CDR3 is TGCGCCAGCAGCCAGAGGGACCAAACCGGGGATACGCAGTATTTT.

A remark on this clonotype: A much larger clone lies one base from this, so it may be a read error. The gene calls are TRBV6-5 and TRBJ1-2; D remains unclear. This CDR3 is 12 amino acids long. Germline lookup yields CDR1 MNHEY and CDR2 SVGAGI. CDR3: CASGPTTYGCTF. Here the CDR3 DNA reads TGTGCCAGCGGACCGACAACTTATGGCTGCACCTTC.

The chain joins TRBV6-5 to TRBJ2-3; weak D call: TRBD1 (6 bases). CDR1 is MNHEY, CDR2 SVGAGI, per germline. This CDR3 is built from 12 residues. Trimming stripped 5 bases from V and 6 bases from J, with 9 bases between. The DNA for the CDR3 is TGTGCCAGCAGTCAGGGGTTCGATACGCAGTATTTT. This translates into CASSQGFDTQYF.

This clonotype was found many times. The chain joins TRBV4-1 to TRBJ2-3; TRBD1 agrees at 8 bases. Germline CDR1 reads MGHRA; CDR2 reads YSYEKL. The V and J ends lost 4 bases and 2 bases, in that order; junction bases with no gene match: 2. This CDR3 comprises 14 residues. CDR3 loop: CASSRDRYTDTQYF. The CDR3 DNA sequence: TGCGCCAGCAGCCGGGACAGGTACACAGATACGCAGTATTTT.

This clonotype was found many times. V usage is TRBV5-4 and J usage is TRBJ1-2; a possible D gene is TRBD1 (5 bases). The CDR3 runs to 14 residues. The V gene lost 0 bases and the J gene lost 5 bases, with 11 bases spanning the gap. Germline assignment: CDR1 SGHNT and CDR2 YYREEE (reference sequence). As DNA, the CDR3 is TGTGCCAGCAGCTTGGAGTGGCAGGGTTATGGCTACACCTTC. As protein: CASSLEWQGYGYTF.

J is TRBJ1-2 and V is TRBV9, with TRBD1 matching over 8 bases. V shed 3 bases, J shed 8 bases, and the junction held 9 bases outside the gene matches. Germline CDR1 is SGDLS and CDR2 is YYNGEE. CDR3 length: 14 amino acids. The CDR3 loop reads CASSARQGSRGYTF. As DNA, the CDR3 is TGTGCCAGCAGCGCCAGACAGGGGTCCAGGGGCTACACCTTC. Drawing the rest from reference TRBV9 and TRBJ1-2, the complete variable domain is DSGVTQTPKHLITATGQRVTLRCSPRSGDLSVYWYQQSLDQGLQFLIQYYNGEERAKGNILERFSAQQFPDLHSELNLSSLELGDSALYFCASSARQGSRGYTFGSGTRLTVV.

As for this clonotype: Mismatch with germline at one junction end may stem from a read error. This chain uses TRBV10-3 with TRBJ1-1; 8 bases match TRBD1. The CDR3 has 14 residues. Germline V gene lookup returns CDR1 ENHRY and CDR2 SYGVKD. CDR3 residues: CAISSDRVGTEASF. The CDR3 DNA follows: TGTGCCATCAGTTCGGACAGGGTCGGCACTGAAGCTTCGTTT.

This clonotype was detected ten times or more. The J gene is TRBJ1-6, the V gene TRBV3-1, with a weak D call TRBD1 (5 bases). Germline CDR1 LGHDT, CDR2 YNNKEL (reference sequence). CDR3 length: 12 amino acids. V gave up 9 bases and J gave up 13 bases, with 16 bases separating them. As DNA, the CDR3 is TGTGCCAGTCGGGACGTCCGATCCCCCCTCCACTTT. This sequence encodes CASRDVRSPLHF.

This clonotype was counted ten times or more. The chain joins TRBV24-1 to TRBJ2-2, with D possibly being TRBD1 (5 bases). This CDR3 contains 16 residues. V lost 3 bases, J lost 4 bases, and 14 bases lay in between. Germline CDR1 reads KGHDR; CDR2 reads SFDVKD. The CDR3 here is CATSDVGATFTGELFF. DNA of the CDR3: TGTGCCACCAGTGATGTTGGGGCAACTTTCACCGGGGAGCTGTTTTTT.

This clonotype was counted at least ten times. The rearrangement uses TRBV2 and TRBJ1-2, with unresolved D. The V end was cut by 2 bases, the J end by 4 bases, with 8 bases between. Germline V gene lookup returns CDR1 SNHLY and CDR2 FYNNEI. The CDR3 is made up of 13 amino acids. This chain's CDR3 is CASSERGIYGYTF. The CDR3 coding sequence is TGTGCCAGCAGTGAACGGGGAATCTATGGCTACACCTTC.

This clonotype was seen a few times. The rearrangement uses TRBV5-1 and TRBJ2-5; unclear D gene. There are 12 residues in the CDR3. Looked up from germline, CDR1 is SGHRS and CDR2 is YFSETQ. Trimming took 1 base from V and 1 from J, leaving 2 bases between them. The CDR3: CASSLPQETQYF. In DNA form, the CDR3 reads TGCGCCAGCAGCTTGCCCCAAGAGACCCAGTACTTC.

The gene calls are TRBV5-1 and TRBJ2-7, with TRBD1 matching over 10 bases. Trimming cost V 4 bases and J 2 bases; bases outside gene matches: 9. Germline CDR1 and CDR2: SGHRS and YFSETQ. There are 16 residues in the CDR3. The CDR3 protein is CASSPGQGNIAYEQYF. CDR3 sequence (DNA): TGCGCCAGCAGCCCGGGACAGGGGAATATAGCCTACGAGCAGTACTTC. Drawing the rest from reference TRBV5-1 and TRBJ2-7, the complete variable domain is KAGVTQTPRYLIKTRGQQVTLSCSPISGHRSVSWYQQTPGQGLQFLFEYFSETQRNKGNFPGRFSGRQFSNSRSEMNVSTLELGDSALYLCASSPGQGNIAYEQYFGPGTRLTVT.

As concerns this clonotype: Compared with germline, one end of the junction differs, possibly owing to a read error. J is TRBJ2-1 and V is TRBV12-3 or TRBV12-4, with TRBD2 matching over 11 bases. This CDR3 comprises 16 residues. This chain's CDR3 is CASSLAGGPPYNEQFF. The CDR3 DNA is TGTGCCAGCAGTCTAGCGGGGGGCCCGCCCTACAATGAGCAGTTCTTC.

The CDR3 region is CSARDREVTETQYF. DNA of the CDR3: TGCAGTGCTAGAGATCGTGAAGTCACGGAGACCCAGTACTTC. The V and J genes are TRBV20-1 and TRBJ2-5, with unresolved D. This CDR3 comprises 14 residues. The ends were cut back, 0 bases at V and 5 bases at J, with 13 bases in the middle. Germline values: CDR1 DFQATT, CDR2 SNEGSKA (reference sequence).

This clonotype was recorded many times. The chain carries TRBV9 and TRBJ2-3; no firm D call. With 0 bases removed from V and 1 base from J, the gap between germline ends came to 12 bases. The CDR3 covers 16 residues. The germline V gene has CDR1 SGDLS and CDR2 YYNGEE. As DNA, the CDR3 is TGTGCCAGCAGCGTAGAAGGTGCCCAGGGCACAGATACGCAGTATTTT. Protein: CASSVEGAQGTDTQYF. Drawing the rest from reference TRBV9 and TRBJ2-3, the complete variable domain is DSGVTQTPKHLITATGQRVTLRCSPRSGDLSVYWYQQSLDQGLQFLIQYYNGEERAKGNILERFSAQQFPDLHSELNLSSLELGDSALYFCASSVEGAQGTDTQYFGPGTRLTVL.

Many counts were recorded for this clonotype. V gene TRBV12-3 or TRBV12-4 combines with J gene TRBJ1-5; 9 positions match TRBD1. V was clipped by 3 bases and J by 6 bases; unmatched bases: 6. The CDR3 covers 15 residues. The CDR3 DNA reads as TGTGCCAGCAGTTTTGACAGGGGGTCCACTCAGCCCCAGCATTTT. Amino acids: CASSFDRGSTQPQHF.